This entry lists 9 T cell receptor beta chains sequenced from one sample in a study of Ad26.COV2.S vaccination and SARS-CoV-2 variants. Measured with immunoSEQ multiplex PCR; TCRdb has only the in-frame clones, and not every one. Of fewer than 900,000 clones listed, 89% were seen once; the top ten hold around 1.5%. The sample's treatment: 19 received Ad26.COV2.S at low or high dose, single or two shots; about 5 received placebo; per-sample allocation not given. The samples were gathered on day 63 after the first injection of vaccine or placebo. The specimen was peripheral blood, collected in a trial of Ad26.COV2.S vaccine versus placebo. These receptors came from a person aged 18-60 years who received the Ad26.COV2.S COVID-19 vaccine or a placebo.

This rearrangement joins TRBV5-5 to TRBJ1-5; a weak D match, TRBD1 (6 bases). V gave up 4 bases and J gave up 3 bases, with 23 bases separating them. CDR1 and CDR2 (germline): SGHKS, YYEKEE (reference sequence). The CDR3 covers 18 residues. The CDR3 DNA reads as TGTGCCAGCAGCCCGGATCCGATTAACAGGGAACTCAATCAGCCCCAGCATTTT. It codes for CASSPDPINRELNQPQHF. Using reference TRBV5-5 and TRBJ1-5 for the parts outside the CDR3, the full variable domain is DAGVTQSPTHLIKTRGQQVTLRCSPISGHKSVSWYQQVLGQGPQFIFQYYEKEERGRGNFPDRFSARQFPNYSSELNVNALLLGDSALYLCASSPDPINRELNQPQHFGDGTRLSIL.

This chain's CDR3 is CATSRAEGFNEKLFF. The DNA for the CDR3 is TGTGCCACCAGCAGAGCCGAGGGCTTTAATGAAAAACTGTTTTTT. V is TRBV15 and J is TRBJ1-4; D unclear. The V gene's germline CDR1 is LNHNV and CDR2 YYDKDF (reference sequence). This CDR3 is 15 amino acids long. V lost 1 base and J lost 4, with 10 bases in between.

This chain links TRBV7-3 with TRBJ1-6; 8 bases are shared with TRBD1. Germline CDR1 and CDR2: SGHTA and FQGTGA. Germline trimming cut 5 bases from V and 5 bases from J; bases unmatched to any gene: 5. The CDR3 sequence is 15 residues long. CDR3 sequence (DNA): TGTGCCAGCAGCGCAAGACAGGGGAATAATTCACCCCTCCACTTT. Amino acids: CASSARQGNNSPLHF.

CDR3 residues: CASSTDTYNEKLFF. The CDR3 DNA reads TGTGCCAGCAGCACGGACACCTATAATGAAAAACTGTTTTTT. This chain connects TRBV6-5 to TRBJ1-4, with D perhaps matching TRBD1 (5 bases). The CDR3 covers 14 residues. The germline gives CDR1 MNHEY, CDR2 SVGAGI. V lost 6 bases to trimming and J lost 4 bases, with 12 bases between them.

The chain is built from TRBV20-1 and TRBJ1-2; D unclear. The CDR3 is 13 residues long. Germline CDR1 is DFQATT and CDR2 is SNEGSKA (reference sequence). With 3 bases removed from V and 5 bases from J, the gap between germline ends came to 13 bases. The CDR3 DNA follows: TGCAGTGCTAGTAGTACAGCACTATATGGCTACACCTTC. This codes for CSASSTALYGYTF.

The chain employs TRBV9 and TRBJ2-5, with D tentatively TRBD1 (6 bases). Per germline, CDR1 SGDLS and CDR2 YYNGEE. V lost 0 bases and J 4 bases, leaving 13 bases between the germline ends. The CDR3 runs to 15 residues. The CDR3 is CASSVGRRDIETQYF. CDR3 coding DNA: TGTGCCAGCAGCGTAGGCCGTCGGGACATAGAGACCCAGTACTTC.

The rearrangement joins TRBV30 to TRBJ1-2; 10 nucleotides line up with TRBD1. The CDR3 has 13 residues. The germline gives CDR1 GTSNPN, CDR2 SVGIG (reference sequence). After removal of 3 bases from V and 5 bases from J, the junction contained 3 bases not matched to a gene. CDR3 loop: CAWRTGGVYGYTF. In DNA, the CDR3 is TGTGCCTGGAGGACAGGGGGCGTGTATGGCTACACCTTC.

This chain connects TRBV6-6 to TRBJ2-3; D remains unclear. The V and J ends lost 8 bases and 5 bases respectively, with 8 bases between them. CDR1 is MNHNY, CDR2 SVGAGI, per germline (reference sequence). This CDR3 region has 11 residues. CDR3 loop: CASAMGDTQYF. CDR3 in DNA: TGTGCCAGCGCAATGGGAGATACGCAGTATTTT.

The rearrangement joins TRBV6-1 to TRBJ2-5, with 12 bases that match TRBD2. V shed 4 bases and J 1 base; nucleotides not matched to a gene: 4. The CDR3 runs 16 residues. Germline V gene data show CDR1 as MNHNS and CDR2 as SASEGT. The CDR3, as DNA: TGTGCCAGCAGTGGAACTAGCGGGGGGACCCAAGAGACCCAGTACTTC. Translating gives CASSGTSGGTQETQYF.